This T cell receptor beta chain was identified in a study of blood T cells in healthy people across ages. The study recruited healthy Caucasian donors from Russia who were aged roughly 6 to 100. No fewer than 6 micrograms of total RNA were isolated from every sample. V was clipped by 0 bases and J by 6 bases, with 12 bases between them. The V gene's germline CDR1 is KGHSH and CDR2 LQKENI. The CDR3 loop spans 15 amino acids. A sample-barcoded 5' primer and a J-beta primer mix were used in a second PCR of about 6 to 12 cycles. Every single cDNA molecule received a tag from a template-switch adaptor with 12 random nucleotides. TCRdb fed the 5' RACE reads into MiXCR, producing one record per CDR3 protein. Here the sample spans approximately 940,000 distinct CDR3 sequences, around 46% being singletons. Findings and limits, study-wide: TCR beta diversity, measured per million T cells, fell in a roughly linear way with age.

Regarding this clonotype: Its antigen is unidentified.

The chain links TRBV18 to TRBJ2-1; D not resolved. This sequence was found in a man between 25 and 39 years old in good health. Sequenced material: blood. The CDR3 nucleotides are TGTGCCAGCTCACCACCGAGCAGTGGTGGCAATGAGCAGTTCTTC. Amino acids: CASSPPSSGGNEQFF.